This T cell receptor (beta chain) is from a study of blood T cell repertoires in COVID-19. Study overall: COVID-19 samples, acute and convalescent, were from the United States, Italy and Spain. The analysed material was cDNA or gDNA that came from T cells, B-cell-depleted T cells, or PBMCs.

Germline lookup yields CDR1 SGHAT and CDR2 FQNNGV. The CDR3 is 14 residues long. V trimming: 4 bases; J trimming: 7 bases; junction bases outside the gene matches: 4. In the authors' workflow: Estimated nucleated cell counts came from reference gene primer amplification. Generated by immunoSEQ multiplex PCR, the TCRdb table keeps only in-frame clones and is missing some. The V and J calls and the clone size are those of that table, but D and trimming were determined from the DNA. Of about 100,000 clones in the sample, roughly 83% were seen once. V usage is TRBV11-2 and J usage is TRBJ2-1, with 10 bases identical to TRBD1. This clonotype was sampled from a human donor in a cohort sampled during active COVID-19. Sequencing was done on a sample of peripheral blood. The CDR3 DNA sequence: TGTGCCAGCAGCTACGACAGGGGGCGTAATGAGCAGTTCTTC. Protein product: CASSYDRGRNEQFF.